This T cell receptor (beta chain) originates from a study of identical twins (dated by TCRdb to 2016 to 2018). Background for the entire study: TCR alpha and beta repertoires from monozygotic twins, unrelated adults of various ages and cord blood were deep-sequenced to test whether fetal clonotypes persist. To rule out contamination, the twin experiments were replicated at different times with different library preparation protocols. Findings and caveats that apply to the study as a whole: Abundant cord blood beta clonotypes carried fewer insertions; young adult naive repertoires showed a weaker similar trend, while memory repertoires showed none. Zero-insertion analyses could be partly confounded by invariant T cells such as MAIT and iNKT, though diverse VJ usage argued against such confounding for most clonotypes. In monozygotic twins, recombination models systematically underestimated out-of-frame TCR alpha sharing, but the models matched the sharing seen between unrelated individuals. Out-of-frame TCR alpha sequences shared between twins showed an excess of low generation-probability sequences compared with coincidental sharing between unrelated individuals. In beta out-of-frame sequences, excess twin sharing was weaker, because having fewer shared sequences lowered the signal-to-noise ratio. Conclusions relied on cross-sectional statistical analysis, since the same donors could not be followed over many years.

This clonotype has a handful of counts. Its antigen is still unknown. Per-base quality was not reported, and no clone a single base away is much larger than it. Receptor amplification or capture employed 5' RACE. Sequencing was performed on an Illumina HiSeq 2000. A universal primer binding site was introduced by template switching, and a unique molecular identifier was present in the final cDNA, enabling accurate counting of TCR cDNA molecules. First-strand cDNA for TCR alpha and beta chains was synthesized from specific primers in the conserved constant-segment region. Each cDNA library was double barcoded, with a SMART-Mk sample barcode plus Illumina barcodes, to control for contamination. TruSeq adapter sequences along with Illumina sample barcodes were introduced in two successive PCR steps. The Illumina HiSeq platform was used with custom primers to sequence TCR alpha and beta cDNA libraries. Processing in the source paper ran as follows. Unique molecular identifiers were extracted from raw reads with MiGEC, and CDR3 positions were determined with MiXCR. Recombination models were inferred per individual with the repgenHMM and IGoR tools using an EM algorithm. The analysis of shared clonotypes was done with the tcR package in R, with sharing normalized by the product of cloneset sizes. To study raw recombination free of thymic and clonal selection effects, out-of-frame nonproductive sequences were analyzed. TCRdb cleaned the public reads at Q25 with fastp, built clones with MiXCR and kept in-frame beta chains. Every distinct CDR3 protein forms one entry, paired with its most common genes and DNA. These V and J calls rely on TCRdb rather than the paper's analysis. The sample table holds 1.5 million or so distinct CDR3 sequences, of which around 29% were seen once. Clones ranked in the top ten supply more than 0.25% of the sample.

Every donor was a healthy Caucasian. Including the terminal cysteine and phenylalanine, the CDR3 comprises 18 residues. Left in the record is the CDR3 DNA by itself, 54 bases read in frame from the first base. Ends trimmed: V by 2 bases, J by 0 bases; bases unmatched to a gene: 13. Taken from the germline V gene, the CDR1 and CDR2 loops are LGHNA and YNFKEQ. Recombination joined TRBV4-2 with TRBJ2-7; 7 junctional bases match TRBD2. This TCR came from a newborn girl in good health. Sample: cord blood. The CDR3 protein: CASSQHPWVAGSSYEQYF. The DNA sequence is as follows: TGTGCCAGCAGCCAACATCCCTGGGTAGCGGGCAGCTCCTACGAGCAGTACTTC.